Presented here are 22 T cell receptor beta chains from one specimen sequenced in a study of blood T cells in healthy people across ages. Alongside a J-beta primer mix, a sample-barcoded 5' primer served in a second PCR lasting 7 to 11 cycles. Each CDR3 protein gets one entry after TCRdb re-called the 5' RACE reads with MiXCR. This sample has 800,000 or so distinct CDR3 sequences, with about 59% found just once. Sequencing input: blood. These receptors all come from a young man in good health.

V usage is TRBV20-1 and J usage is TRBJ2-7; weak D call: TRBD1 (6 bases). CDR3 length equals 15 residues. Germline assignment: CDR1 DFQATT and CDR2 SNEGSKA (reference sequence). The V end was cut by 4 bases, the J end by 0 bases, with 16 bases between. CDR3: CSAIHTQGLSYEQYF. CDR3 DNA: TGCAGTGCTATTCATACGCAGGGGCTCTCCTACGAGCAGTACTTC.

This clonotype has more than one count but fewer than ten. V usage is TRBV7-2 and J usage is TRBJ2-7, with 9 bases matching TRBD1. Looked up from germline, CDR1 is SGHTA and CDR2 is FQGNSA. There are 16 residues in the CDR3. V lost 5 bases to trimming and J lost 9 bases; unmatched junction nucleotides: 17. In DNA form, the CDR3 reads TGTGCCAGCAGCCCCTCCAGTCCCGGGACAGGGTCGGCGCAGTACTTC. Translated: CASSPSSPGTGSAQYF.

The rearrangement links TRBV7-8 to TRBJ1-1; no clear D. The CDR3 is 16 amino acids. The V end was cut by 4 bases, the J end by 1 base, with 16 bases between. Germline CDR1 SGHVS, CDR2 FQNEAQ. As DNA, the CDR3 is TGTGCCAGCAGCTACCCCCCCGGGTTCGGGAACACTGAAGCTTTCTTT. Amino acid sequence: CASSYPPGFGNTEAFF. Full variable domain (rest looked up from reference TRBV7-8 and TRBJ1-1): GAGVSQSPRYKVAKRGQDVALRCDPISGHVSLFWYQQALGQGPEFLTYFQNEAQLDKSGLPSDRFFAERPEGSVSTLKIQRTQQEDSAVYLCASSYPPGFGNTEAFFGQGTRLTVV.

This chain links TRBV12-3 or TRBV12-4 with TRBJ1-1, with 7 nucleotides matching TRBD1. V lost 0 bases to trimming and J lost 0 bases; unmatched junction nucleotides: 10. This CDR3 is built from 18 residues. The CDR3: CASSLATPGQTLNTEAFF. CDR3 sequence (DNA): TGTGCCAGCAGTTTAGCGACTCCGGGACAGACCTTGAACACTGAAGCTTTCTTT.

This clonotype occurred a few times. The V and J genes are TRBV13 and TRBJ2-5; the match to TRBD2 covers 11 bases. CDR1 is PRHDT and CDR2 is FYEKMQ in the germline V gene (reference sequence). Germline trimming cut 5 bases from V and 11 bases from J; bases unmatched to any gene: 13. This CDR3 contains 15 residues. The CDR3 DNA sequence: TGTGCCAGCAGCCGAAGTAGCGGGGGGGCGCGGGAGCAGTACTTC. Its protein is CASSRSSGGAREQYF.

The rearrangement joins TRBV6-2 or TRBV6-3 to TRBJ2-3; D tentatively reads TRBD1 or TRBD2 (6 bases each). Trimming removed 9 bases from V and 3 bases from J, with 16 bases in between. Germline CDR1 is MNHEY and CDR2 is SVGEGT. This CDR3 has 14 amino acids. In DNA, the CDR3 is TGTGCCAGTCGACGGGGGACAAGGACAGATACGCAGTATTTT. It encodes CASRRGTRTDTQYF.

This chain connects TRBV15 to TRBJ2-3; D is possibly TRBD1 (6 bases). Trimming removed 3 bases at V and 1 base at J, with 14 bases between. The CDR3 has 16 residues. Germline assignment: CDR1 LNHNV and CDR2 YYDKDF (reference sequence). The CDR3 region has the DNA TGTGCCACCAGCAGCAGTAACAGGGTGGGCACAGATACGCAGTATTTT. Translation gives CATSSSNRVGTDTQYF. Together with reference TRBV15 and TRBJ2-3, the CDR3 gives the full variable domain: DAMVIQNPRYQVTQFGKPVTLSCSQTLNHNVMYWYQQKSSQAPKLLFHYYDKDFNNEADTPDNFQSRRPNTSFCFLDIRSPGLGDTAMYLCATSSSNRVGTDTQYFGPGTRLTVL.

The chain joins TRBV4-2 to TRBJ2-7, with 7 nucleotides matching TRBD2. CDR1 LGHNA and CDR2 YNFKEQ come from the germline V gene. Trimming removed 1 base from V and 3 bases from J; junction bases left unmatched: 9. The CDR3 is 16 residues long. The CDR3, as DNA: TGTGCCAGCAGCCAAGGAATTAGGGACTACCGCTACGAGCAGTACTTC. Translating it yields CASSQGIRDYRYEQYF.

V usage is TRBV28 and J usage is TRBJ1-2; tentative D call: TRBD1 (6 bases). Deletions cut 2 bases from V and 5 bases from J, with 12 bases between. The CDR3 spans 14 residues. Germline CDR1 and CDR2: MDHEN and SYDVKM. CDR3 protein: CASSLNRAQYGYTF. The CDR3 bases are TGTGCCAGCAGTTTAAACAGGGCCCAATATGGCTACACCTTC.

The chain recombines TRBV7-9 with TRBJ2-5; possible D gene TRBD2, 6 bases. TRBJ2-7 explains the end of the DNA better; the J call may be wrong. CDR1 is SEHNR and CDR2 is FQNEAQ in the germline V gene (reference sequence). The CDR3 is 15 amino acids. CDR3 region: CATGEGLAAPYEQYF. The CDR3 DNA follows: TGTGCCACCGGAGAGGGGTTAGCGGCTCCCTACGAGCAGTACTTC.

This clonotype has just a few counts. CDR3 DNA sequence: TGTGCCACCAGTGATGCACACCATGAAAAACTGTTTTTT. Encoded protein: CATSDAHHEKLFF. The chain uses TRBV24-1 and TRBJ1-4; D is undetermined. The CDR3 is 13 residues long. Trimming stripped 3 bases from V and 6 bases from J, with 7 bases between. Germline V lookup: CDR1 KGHDR, CDR2 SFDVKD.

The sample holds a few counts of this clonotype. CDR3 in amino acids: CASSTGQGAIDEQFF. CDR3 nucleotide sequence: TGCGCCAGCAGCACCGGACAGGGGGCTATTGATGAGCAGTTCTTC. The chain employs TRBV5-1 and TRBJ2-1; 11 nucleotides line up with TRBD1. After removal of 4 bases from V and 8 bases from J, the junction contained 8 bases not matched to a gene. The CDR3 is made up of 15 amino acids. Germline CDR1 reads SGHRS; CDR2 reads YFSETQ.

The chain links TRBV29-1 to TRBJ1-1; 7 positions match TRBD1. Unmatched junction bases numbered 9, after V lost 7 bases and J lost 1 base. CDR3 length equals 14 residues. Germline CDR1 reads SQVTM; CDR2 reads ANQGSEA. The CDR3 coding sequence is TGCAGCGCCACCCAACAGGGGAGGAACACTGAAGCTTTCTTT. Protein: CSATQQGRNTEAFF.

J is TRBJ1-5 and V is TRBV7-2, with TRBD1 identical over 7 bases. Germline V gene lookup returns CDR1 SGHTA and CDR2 FQGNSA. The CDR3 is 19 amino acids. The V gene end was trimmed by 5 bases and the J gene end by 2 bases; junction bases not matched to a gene: 18. As DNA, the CDR3 is TGTGCCAGCAGCCCTAAAATAGCAGGGGGGACAGTAGGCAATCAGCCCCAGCATTTT. Translating it yields CASSPKIAGGTVGNQPQHF.

The chain couples TRBV6-2 or TRBV6-3 to TRBJ1-1; TRBD1 might be the D (5 bases). CDR1 is MNHEY and CDR2 is SVGEGT in the germline V gene. The V end lost 7 bases, the J end lost 1 base, and 13 bases lay between the germline ends. The CDR3 is 14 amino acids. This chain's CDR3 is CASMTSGGNTEAFF. CDR3 nucleotide sequence: TGTGCCAGCATGACAAGCGGGGGGAACACTGAAGCTTTCTTT.

The V call is TRBV28, the J call TRBJ1-2; D remains ambiguous. The CDR3 covers 16 residues. The germline V and J ends were trimmed by 2 bases and 0 bases, with 13 bases remaining between them. Germline lookup yields CDR1 MDHEN and CDR2 SYDVKM. CDR3 nucleotides: TGTGCCAGCAGTTTACAGGCAGTGGATTCTAACTATGGCTACACCTTC. It specifies CASSLQAVDSNYGYTF.

The V gene is TRBV7-7, the J gene TRBJ2-5; the match to TRBD1 covers 8 bases. This CDR3 comprises 14 residues. The germline CDR1 and CDR2 sequences are SSHAT and FNYEAQ (reference sequence). The V segment lost 1 base and the J segment 4 bases; nucleotides outside the gene matches: 2. CDR3 DNA sequence: TGTGCCAGCAGCTTAGGGGGACAGGCAGAGACCCAGTACTTC. Protein product: CASSLGGQAETQYF.

This rearrangement joins TRBV4-3 to TRBJ2-1; 11 bases agree with TRBD2. This CDR3 contains 16 residues. The V gene end was trimmed by 0 bases and the J gene end by 6 bases; junction bases not matched to a gene: 4. In germline, CDR1 is LGHNA, CDR2 YSLEER. The CDR3 sequence is CASSQEGGLAANEQFF. The DNA of the CDR3 is TGCGCCAGCAGCCAAGAGGGGGGACTAGCGGCCAATGAGCAGTTCTTC.

The chain links TRBV5-3 to TRBJ1-1, with D possibly matching TRBD1 (6 bases). TRBV5-3 is filed as an ORF, its function uncertain. There are 15 residues in the CDR3. The V end lost 0 bases, the J end lost 1 base, and 10 bases lay between the germline ends. The CDR3, as DNA: TGTGCCAGAAGCTTGGTGGAGGGACAGAACACTGAAGCTTTCTTT. Its protein is CARSLVEGQNTEAFF.

V usage is TRBV6-5 and J usage is TRBJ2-3, with a tentative D call TRBD1 (8 bases). With 7 bases removed from V and 5 bases from J, the gap between germline ends came to 19 bases. The CDR3 extends over 15 amino acids. Germline lookup yields CDR1 MNHEY and CDR2 SVGAGI. CDR3 nucleotide sequence: TGTGCCAGCAAATACAGGGGGGGTTTTGGAGATACGCAGTATTTT. Translated, it gives CASKYRGGFGDTQYF.

The chain is built from TRBV18 and TRBJ2-5, with D unclear. This CDR3 contains 15 residues. In germline, CDR1 is KGHSH, CDR2 LQKENI. Between the trimmed V and J ends, which lost 3 bases and 1 base, there was a span of 12 bases. The CDR3 sequence: CASSPRRPPQETQYF. The DNA for the CDR3 is TGTGCCAGCTCACCGCGCCGCCCGCCCCAAGAGACCCAGTACTTC. Full variable domain (missing parts from reference TRBV18 and TRBJ2-5): NAGVMQNPRHLVRRRGQEARLRCSPMKGHSHVYWYRQLPEEGLKFMVYLQKENIIDESGMPKERFSAEFPKEGPSILRIQQVVRGDSAAYFCASSPRRPPQETQYFGPGTRLLVL.

This clonotype has a single count. The genes are TRBV27 and TRBJ2-7; perhaps D is TRBD1 or TRBD2 (5 bases each). The CDR3 runs 14 residues. Trimming took off 4 bases at V and 3 bases at J, with 13 bases between the two ends. The germline gives CDR1 MNHEY, CDR2 SMNVEV (reference sequence). The DNA of the CDR3 is TGTGCCAGCAGTTCGGGACGGAACCTCTACGAGCAGTACTTC. Residues: CASSSGRNLYEQYF.